The next 27 T cell receptor beta chains were all read from a single sample in a study of T cells after yellow fever vaccination. TCRdb re-called the 5' RACE reads with MiXCR, one entry per CDR3 protein. The sample shows around 610,000 distinct CDR3 sequences, roughly 13% of them seen only once. Sequencing used PBMCs, obtained on the day of the yellow fever booster vaccination. The receptors originated from a young man who received the YFV17D yellow fever vaccine.

This clonotype was detected ten times or more. The chain employs TRBV5-1 and TRBJ2-2; 11 bases are shared with TRBD2. Germline lookup yields CDR1 SGHRS and CDR2 YFSETQ. The CDR3 spans 15 residues. V was clipped by 5 bases and J by 4 bases; unmatched bases: 4. CDR3 sequence (DNA): TGCGCCAGCAGTCAGGGACTAGCGGCCACCGGGGAGCTGTTTTTT. Translating it yields CASSQGLAATGELFF.

The chain links TRBV4-3 to TRBJ2-1, with D possibly TRBD2 on 5 matching bases. Per germline, CDR1 LGHNA and CDR2 YSLEER. V lost 4 bases, J lost 9 bases, and 13 bases lay in between. This CDR3 comprises 13 residues. The CDR3 nucleotides read TGCGCCAGCAGCCCAGAAGAGGCGGGTGAGCAGTTCTTC. Residues: CASSPEEAGEQFF.

The chain employs TRBV6-5 and TRBJ2-4, with no clear D. CDR3 length equals 12 residues. Trimming took 6 bases from V and 6 from J, leaving 9 bases between them. From germline, CDR1 is MNHEY and CDR2 SVGAGI. CDR3 in DNA: TGTGCCAGCAGCCCCGCGGCAAACATTCAGTACTTC. Protein sequence: CASSPAANIQYF.

The chain couples TRBV6-5 to TRBJ2-7, with D tentatively TRBD1 or TRBD2 (5 bases each). The CDR3 spans 12 residues. The ends were cut back, 7 bases at V and 3 bases at J, with 10 bases in the middle. Looked up from germline, CDR1 is MNHEY and CDR2 is SVGAGI. CDR3 protein: CASTSGSYEQYF. The CDR3 DNA reads as TGTGCCAGCACCTCAGGGAGCTACGAGCAGTACTTC.

The chain combines TRBV20-1 with TRBJ2-1; D possibly uses TRBD1 or TRBD2 (5 bases each). The V gene lost 1 base and the J gene lost 9 bases, with 22 bases spanning the gap. CDR1 and CDR2 (germline): DFQATT, SNEGSKA (reference sequence). The length of the CDR3 is 16 residues. CDR3 nucleotide sequence: TGCAGTGCTAGAGGGGGATTTGGGGGAGTGATTGGTGAGCAGTTCTTC. It specifies CSARGGFGGVIGEQFF.

This sequence joins TRBV5-1 and TRBJ1-2; D gene unclear. The V gene's germline CDR1 is SGHRS and CDR2 YFSETQ. V was clipped by 4 bases and J by 3 bases, with 19 bases between them. There are 16 residues in the CDR3. The CDR3 DNA reads TGCGCCAGCAGCCCCACTGCAGGAACAGCGGACTATGGCTACACCTTC. Translated: CASSPTAGTADYGYTF.

This clonotype has just a few counts. The rearrangement joins TRBV12-3 or TRBV12-4 to TRBJ2-5, with a weak D call TRBD1 (6 bases). With 4 bases removed from V and 4 bases from J, the gap between germline ends came to 13 bases. The CDR3 runs 14 residues. CDR3: CASSSLQGGETQYF. The CDR3 DNA reads TGTGCCAGCAGTTCGCTACAGGGTGGAGAGACCCAGTACTTC.

This clonotype appeared a few times. J is TRBJ2-2 and V is TRBV7-9; unclear D gene. Between the trimmed V and J ends, which lost 9 bases and 5 bases, there was a span of 10 bases. CDR1 is SEHNR and CDR2 is FQNEAQ in the germline V gene (reference sequence). This CDR3 spans 12 amino acids. The CDR3 DNA follows: TGTGCCAGATGGGAAGGGACCGGGGAGCTGTTTTTT. The encoded protein is CARWEGTGELFF.

This clonotype was detected a few times. The chain employs TRBV7-2 and TRBJ2-7; D is possibly TRBD2 (6 bases). CDR3 size: 15 residues. The germline gives CDR1 SGHTA, CDR2 FQGNSA. Between the trimmed V and J ends, which lost 5 bases and 4 bases, there was a span of 18 bases. In DNA, the CDR3 is TGTGCCAGCAGCACTACGGCGGGGTTTTATTACGAGCAGTACTTC. Translating gives CASSTTAGFYYEQYF. The full variable domain, its missing parts supplied by reference TRBV7-2 and TRBJ2-7, is GAGVSQSPSNKVTEKGKDVELRCDPISGHTALYWYRQSLGQGLEFLIYFQGNSAPDKSGLPSDRFSAERTGGSVSTLTIQRTQQEDSAVYLCASSTTAGFYYEQYFGPGTRLTVT.

This chain uses TRBV6-5 with TRBJ2-5; D could derive from TRBD1 or TRBD2 (5 bases each). Per germline, CDR1 MNHEY and CDR2 SVGAGI. The CDR3 runs to 15 residues. Trimming shortened V by 2 bases and J by 2 bases, and 12 bases separated the two germline ends. Here the CDR3 reads CASSYEGTGQETQYF. The CDR3 nucleotides read TGTGCCAGCAGTTACGAGGGGACGGGGCAAGAGACCCAGTACTTC.

This clonotype was observed a few times. This chain joins TRBV7-9 and TRBJ2-7; the match to TRBD2 covers 13 bases. From germline, CDR1 is SEHNR and CDR2 FQNEAQ (reference sequence). V shed 1 base and J 3 bases; nucleotides not matched to a gene: 3. The CDR3 length is 16 residues. The CDR3 protein is CASSLGTSGSLYEQYF. The CDR3 DNA follows: TGTGCCAGCAGCTTAGGGACTAGCGGGAGTCTCTACGAGCAGTACTTC.

The chain combines TRBV20-1 with TRBJ2-6; either TRBD1 or TRBD2 may fit D (5 bases each). Germline assignment: CDR1 DFQATT and CDR2 SNEGSKA (reference sequence). This CDR3 region has 16 residues. The CDR3 sequence is CSALPGLGTGANVLTF. The CDR3 nucleotides read TGCAGCGCCTTACCGGGGCTCGGGACTGGGGCCAACGTCCTGACTTTC.

The gene calls are TRBV20-1 and TRBJ1-2, with D unresolved. The CDR3 contains 11 residues. The ends were cut back, 1 base at V and 8 bases at J, with 8 bases in the middle. Germline V gene lookup returns CDR1 DFQATT and CDR2 SNEGSKA (reference sequence). Here the CDR3 reads CSARVTSGYTF. The CDR3 nucleotides are TGCAGTGCTAGAGTTACATCGGGCTACACCTTC.

This clonotype was seen a handful of times. The chain uses TRBV20-1 and TRBJ2-1, with 10 bases matching TRBD2. The germline gives CDR1 DFQATT, CDR2 SNEGSKA (reference sequence). J lost 6 bases, V lost 0 bases, and 8 bases had no gene match. CDR3 length: 16 amino acids. CDR3 residues: CSARDLGSSGSNEQFF. CDR3 in DNA: TGCAGTGCTAGAGATTTGGGGTCTAGCGGGAGCAATGAGCAGTTCTTC.

The J gene is TRBJ2-5, the V gene TRBV3-1; D may be TRBD1 (5 bases). Germline values: CDR1 LGHDT, CDR2 YNNKEL (reference sequence). The germline V and J ends were trimmed by 0 bases and 5 bases, with 16 bases remaining between them. CDR3 size: 16 residues. The CDR3 coding sequence is TGTGCCAGCAGCCAAGATCGACCCACCGCAGGGGAGACCCAGTACTTC. Translated: CASSQDRPTAGETQYF.

This clonotype was counted only a few times. V gene TRBV3-1 combines with J gene TRBJ2-1, with D hard to call. Germline assignment: CDR1 LGHDT and CDR2 YNNKEL (reference sequence). The CDR3 has 16 residues. With 0 bases removed from V and 5 bases from J, the gap between germline ends came to 14 bases. CDR3 bases: TGTGCCAGCAGCCAAGATGGAAGGGAAGGAGACAATGAGCAGTTCTTC. Translated: CASSQDGREGDNEQFF.

Only a few counts were recorded for this clonotype. V usage is TRBV19 and J usage is TRBJ2-5, with 7 nucleotides matching TRBD1. The CDR3 runs to 13 residues. The germline V gene has CDR1 LNHDA and CDR2 SQIVND (reference sequence). Trimming cost V 3 bases and J 5 bases; bases outside gene matches: 3. The CDR3 coding sequence is TGTGCCAGTAGTATTACAGGGGACGAGACCCAGTACTTC. It encodes CASSITGDETQYF. The variable domain in full, completed from reference TRBV19 and TRBJ2-5, reads DGGITQSPKYLFRKEGQNVTLSCEQNLNHDAMYWYRQDPGQGLRLIYYSQIVNDFQKGDIAEGYSVSREKKESFPLTVTSAQKNPTAFYLCASSITGDETQYFGPGTRLLVL.

This clonotype was seen a handful of times. The chain is built from TRBV7-8 and TRBJ2-6, with 11 bases matching TRBD2. This CDR3 contains 19 residues. The junction had 6 bases not matched to a gene; V was cut back by 2 bases and J by 0 bases. Germline loops: CDR1 SGHVS, CDR2 FQNEAQ. This chain's CDR3 is CASSLLAGGLRSGANVLTF. CDR3 DNA sequence: TGTGCCAGCAGCTTACTAGCGGGAGGACTCCGCTCTGGGGCCAACGTCCTGACTTTC.

In regard to this clonotype: Since a much larger clone is just one base distant, this may be a read error. V is TRBV12-3 or TRBV12-4 and J is TRBJ2-2, with D possibly TRBD2 on 6 matching bases. The V gene lost 3 bases and the J gene lost 7 bases, with 6 bases spanning the gap. This CDR3 has 12 residues. The CDR3 loop is CASSFSGGELFF. The CDR3 nucleotides read TGTGCCAGCAGTTTTAGCGGCGGGGAGCTGTTTTTT.

This clonotype has a count of ten or more. This chain connects TRBV7-6 to TRBJ2-2; D remains unclear. Trimming removed 4 bases at V and 4 bases at J, with 7 bases between. CDR1 and CDR2 (germline): SGHVS, FNYEAQ. The CDR3 runs to 13 residues. The CDR3 DNA is TGTGCCAGCAGCTATGGTGGCACCGGGGAGCTGTTTTTT. The encoded protein is CASSYGGTGELFF.

The chain joins TRBV5-1 to TRBJ2-1; no clear D. The CDR3 sequence is 15 residues long. V was clipped by 0 bases and J by 6 bases, with 13 bases between them. In germline, CDR1 is SGHRS, CDR2 YFSETQ. CDR3 DNA sequence: TGCGCCAGCAGCTTGGAGGTCGAAATACCCAATGAGCAGTTCTTC. Protein sequence: CASSLEVEIPNEQFF.

This chain links TRBV7-6 with TRBJ2-7; the match to TRBD2 covers 10 bases. The CDR3 runs to 16 residues. Germline trimming cut 5 bases from V and 2 bases from J; bases unmatched to any gene: 9. Germline assignment: CDR1 SGHVS and CDR2 FNYEAQ. Here the CDR3 reads CASSHTAGGPPYEQYF. DNA for the CDR3: TGTGCCAGCAGCCACACAGCGGGAGGGCCGCCCTACGAGCAGTACTTC. Combining the CDR3 with reference TRBV7-6 and TRBJ2-7 gives the whole variable domain GAGVSQSPRYKVTKRGQDVALRCDPISGHVSLYWYRQALGQGPEFLTYFNYEAQQDKSGLPNDRFSAERPEGSISTLTIQRTEQRDSAMYRCASSHTAGGPPYEQYFGPGTRLTVT.

V is TRBV3-1 and J is TRBJ2-7; no firm D call. The ends were cut back, 4 bases at V and 2 bases at J, with 12 bases in the middle. The CDR3 loop spans 14 amino acids. Germline CDR1 reads LGHDT; CDR2 reads YNNKEL (reference sequence). CDR3 DNA: TGTGCCAGCAGCCCCGATAGGGCAACCTACGAGCAGTACTTC. Amino acids: CASSPDRATYEQYF.

This sequence joins TRBV7-2 and TRBJ2-7; D is uncertain. The V end was cut by 5 bases, the J end by 7 bases, with 9 bases between. Germline V gives CDR1 SGHTA, CDR2 FQGNSA. The CDR3 spans 11 residues. The CDR3 region is CASSKWEEQYF. CDR3 coding DNA: TGTGCCAGCAGCAAATGGGAAGAGCAGTACTTC. Full variable domain (rest looked up from reference TRBV7-2 and TRBJ2-7): GAGVSQSPSNKVTEKGKDVELRCDPISGHTALYWYRQSLGQGLEFLIYFQGNSAPDKSGLPSDRFSAERTGGSVSTLTIQRTQQEDSAVYLCASSKWEEQYFGPGTRLTVT.

There are a few counts of this clonotype. The chain has TRBV7-8 and TRBJ2-3; D may be TRBD1 (6 bases). V gave up 4 bases and J gave up 6 bases, with 14 bases separating them. The CDR3 sequence is 14 residues long. Germline CDR1 is SGHVS and CDR2 is FQNEAQ. In DNA, the CDR3 is TGTGCCAGCAGCTACAGGGTGATGAGGGATACGCAGTATTTT. Its protein product is CASSYRVMRDTQYF.

This chain connects TRBV6-2 or TRBV6-3 to TRBJ2-3; 8 bases match TRBD2. The J segment lost 10 bases and the V segment lost 6 bases, leaving 6 bases of the junction unmatched. Germline-derived CDR1 and CDR2 are MNHEY and SVGEGT. The CDR3 loop spans 12 amino acids. CDR3 nucleotides: TGTGCCAGCAGCCGGGAGGGTCAACCGCAGTATTTT. It encodes CASSREGQPQYF.

This chain links TRBV5-1 with TRBJ2-2; 10 nucleotides align to TRBD1. The CDR3 length is 17 residues. After removal of 0 bases from V and 6 bases from J, the junction contained 8 bases not matched to a gene. Germline assignment: CDR1 SGHRS and CDR2 YFSETQ. The CDR3 region is CASSLEGTGVFSGELFF. CDR3 nucleotides: TGCGCCAGCAGCTTGGAAGGGACAGGGGTTTTCTCCGGGGAGCTGTTTTTT.